A single T cell receptor (beta chain) is shown here with its context. These data come from a study of OX40 agonist ivuxolimab in advanced cancers. People who had autoimmune disease history or systemic immunosuppression were excluded. Method: immunoSEQ multiplex PCR; TCRdb's copy keeps in-frame clones and lacks some. This sample has approximately 52,000 clones, with roughly 92% found just once. J lost 2 bases, V lost 1 base, and 1 base had no gene match. This CDR3 has 15 amino acids. Germline assignment: CDR1 SEHNR and CDR2 FQNEAQ (reference sequence). The receptor's source is an adult with an advanced solid tumor such as melanoma, head and neck, liver or kidney cancer. The sequencing used CD4+ or CD8+ T cells sorted from blood, collected in a trial of the OX40 agonist ivuxolimab. The chain joins TRBV7-9 to TRBJ2-1; TRBD2 matches 8 bases. For the CDR3, the DNA is TGTGCCAGCAGCTTAGAGACTAGCGCCTACAATGAGCAGTTCTTC. It translates to CASSLETSAYNEQFF.